Described below is a single T cell receptor (beta chain) sequence and its context. It has no known antigen specificity. Per-base quality was not reported, and no clone a single base away is much larger than it. The same DNA, extracted from blood mononuclear cells, served for both TCR sequencing and STAT3 sequencing. Via the germline V gene (reference sequence), CDR1 is SEHNR and CDR2 FQNEAQ. The CDR3 runs 12 residues from the cysteine to the phenylalanine. Only CDR3 DNA remains: 36 bases, in frame from the first base. V lost 2 bases and J lost 3 bases; the stretch between them is 5 bases long. This sample was included in a study of STAT3 mutations in large granular lymphocyte leukemia (dated by TCRdb to 2018 to 2020). For the wider study: Canonical activating STAT3 mutations were detected in roughly half of the longitudinally sequenced T-LGLL patients. Over half of the T-LGLL patients were given one or more immunosuppressive therapy regimens, and around 40% of those treated had a hematologic response. Serial deep sequencing of TCRbeta CDR3 and STAT3 was performed in patients with T-cell large granular lymphocyte leukemia to reconstruct clonal hierarchy and dynamics. From an initial cohort of roughly 200 LGL patients, roughly 17 representative T-LGLL cases were selected for longitudinal TCRbeta and STAT3 sequencing. A couple of patients with natural killer LGL leukemia were also sequenced longitudinally as controls within the study. For each patient, sequencing was performed at an average of around 4 time points, with a range of 2 to 8 samplings. The investigation overall reported the following: Variable intervals between samplings and differing treatment regimens complicated linking therapy response to changes in TCR clonal burden. Several patients had a dominant TCR clone burden greater than the STAT3 mutant burden, which suggests that the STAT3 mutation arose secondarily within a clone that had already expanded. Because no samples were available when a clone first appeared, clonal expansion had to be inferred from samplings taken at other points. Persisting codominant clonotypes in some patients meant a small but highly pathogenic clone may have been missed. At least one immunodominant TCRbeta clonotype was identified in every T-LGLL patient, and multiple immunodominant subclonotypes were identified in about half of the T-LGLL patients. In about 30% of the 18 patients, TCR clonotype switching occurred after therapy, and every newly emerging clone was STAT3 wild type.

TCRbeta libraries were sequenced on an Illumina MiSeq, averaging roughly 41,000 productive templates per sample. TCRbeta CDR3 libraries were generated with the immunoSEQ assay using multiplex PCR amplification. The original pipeline was this. Repertoire diversity was calculated as previously defined, and values close to 0 indicated extremely monoclonal samples. The clones in this table, taken by TCRdb from immuneACCESS, are in-frame only. Not every clone is retained; where verified, under half of the shortfall comes from an unresolved V gene, and the cause of the rest is unknown. V and J calls plus clone size are reproduced from that table; the DNA served to infer D and trimming. Recorded for this sample are roughly 1,500 clones; around 49% of them occurred a single time. The ten largest account for 35% to 45% of the sample.

The TCR was taken from a man in his 60s with T-cell large granular lymphocyte leukemia. Some clones in this sample may be carry-over from other donors' samples. The age is the age at diagnosis. The sample comprised peripheral blood mononuclear cells. Recombination linked TRBV7-9 to TRBJ2-7; confidence is insufficient to name the D gene. The nucleotide sequence reads TGTGCCAGCAGCTTACGAGGCTACGAGCAGTACTTC. Its protein reads: CASSLRGYEQYF.